These T cell receptor beta chains were read from a single sample in a study of OX40 agonist ivuxolimab in advanced cancers. Clones were sequenced by immunoSEQ multiplex PCR, and TCRdb holds only the in-frame ones, with some missing. This table holds around 70,000 clones, around 82% found once. The specimen was CD4+ or CD8+ T cells sorted from blood, collected in a trial of the OX40 agonist ivuxolimab. The receptors here all came from an adult with an advanced solid tumor such as melanoma, head and neck, liver or kidney cancer. The CDR3 runs from the conserved cysteine through the conserved F or W. D genes are given only for firm matches. Clone sizes are given selectively: once, few, many, or a class where the clone is expanded.

>TRBD1|TRBV18|-|TRBJ2-5
TGTGCCAGCTCACCAGACGGGACAGGGGATCAGACCCAGTACTTC
CASSPDGTGDQTQYF
>-|TRBV11-3|-|TRBJ1-1
TGTGCCAGCAGCCCTGGGAGGGGGGCTGAAGCTTTCTTT
CASSPGRGAEAFF
>-|TRBV10-3|few|TRBJ2-1
TGTGCCATCAGGCAACAGGGAGCAGATGAGCAGTTCTTC
CAIRQQGADEQFF
>TRBD1|TRBV18|once|TRBJ1-1
TGTGCCAGCTCACCCCGAGGGACAGCAGAGGGTGAAGCTTTCTTT
CASSPRGTAEGEAFF
>-|TRBV5-4|-|TRBJ2-7
TGTGCCAGCAGCTTGTCACGGGAGCGACCCGAGCAGTACTTC
CASSLSRERPEQYF
>-|TRBV7-9|-|TRBJ2-1
TGTGCCAGCAGCTTGATGAGCGGCCTAGGATACAATGAGCAGTTCTTC
CASSLMSGLGYNEQFF
>-|TRBV5-8|-|TRBJ1-4
TGTGCCAGCAGCCCCCTCGAGAGGGAAACTAATGAAAAACTGTTTTTT
CASSPLERETNEKLFF
>TRBD1|TRBV5-8|few|TRBJ1-5
TGTGCCAGCAGCTTTGGCGAGGGGGCGAGCAATCAGCCCCAGCATTTT
CASSFGEGASNQPQHF
>TRBD2|TRBV7-2|once|TRBJ2-5
TGTGCCAGCAGCCCAGGTCCGGGGGGGAAAGAGACCCAGTACTTC
CASSPGPGGKETQYF
>-|TRBV5-4|-|TRBJ2-1
TGTGCCAGCAGCTTGACGGGGCTATCCTACAATGAGCAGTTCTTC
CASSLTGLSYNEQFF
>-|TRBV7-2|-|TRBJ1-5
TGTGCCAGCAGCTTAGGGCCAGGGGTGACTCAGCCCCAGCATTTT
CASSLGPGVTQPQHF
>-|TRBV21-1|few|TRBJ2-7
TGTGCCAGCACCCCGGACGCACTATACGAGCAGTACTTC
CASTPDALYEQYF
>TRBD2|TRBV5-5|-|TRBJ2-7
TGTGCCAGCAGCTCCGGGACTAGCGGGAGGATTGGAGAGCAGTACTTC
CASSSGTSGRIGEQYF
>TRBD2|TRBV18|-|TRBJ2-5
TGTGCCAGCTCACCACGTCCGCTAGCGGGGGGGAGGCAAGAGACCCAGTACTTC
CASSPRPLAGGRQETQYF